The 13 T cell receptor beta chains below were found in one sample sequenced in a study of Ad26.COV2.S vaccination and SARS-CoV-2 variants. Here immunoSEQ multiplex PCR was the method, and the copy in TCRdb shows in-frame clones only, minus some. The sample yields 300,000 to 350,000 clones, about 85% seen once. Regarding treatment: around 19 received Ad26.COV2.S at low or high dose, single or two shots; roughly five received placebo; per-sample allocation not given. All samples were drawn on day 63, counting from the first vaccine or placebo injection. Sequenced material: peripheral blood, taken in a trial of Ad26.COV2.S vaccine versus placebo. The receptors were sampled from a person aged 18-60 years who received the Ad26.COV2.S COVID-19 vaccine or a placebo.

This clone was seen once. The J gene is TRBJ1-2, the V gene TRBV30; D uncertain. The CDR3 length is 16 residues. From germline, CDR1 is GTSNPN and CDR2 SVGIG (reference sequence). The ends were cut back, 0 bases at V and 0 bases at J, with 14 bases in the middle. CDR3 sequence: CAWSVSRTAANYGYTF. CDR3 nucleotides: TGTGCCTGGAGTGTTTCCCGGACTGCTGCTAACTATGGCTACACCTTC.

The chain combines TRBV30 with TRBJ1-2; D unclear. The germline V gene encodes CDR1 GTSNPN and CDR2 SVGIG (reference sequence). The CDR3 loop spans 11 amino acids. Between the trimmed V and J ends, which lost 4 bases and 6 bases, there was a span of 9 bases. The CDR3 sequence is CAWNRHHGYTF. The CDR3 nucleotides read TGTGCCTGGAATCGTCACCATGGCTACACCTTC.

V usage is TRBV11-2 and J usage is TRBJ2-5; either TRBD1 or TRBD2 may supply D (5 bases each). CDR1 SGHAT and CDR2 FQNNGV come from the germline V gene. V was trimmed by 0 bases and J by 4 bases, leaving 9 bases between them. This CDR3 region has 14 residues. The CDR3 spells CASSLDRGLETQYF. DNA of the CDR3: TGTGCCAGCAGCTTAGACCGGGGCCTAGAGACCCAGTACTTC. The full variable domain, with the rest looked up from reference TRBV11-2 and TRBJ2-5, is EAGVAQSPRYKIIEKRQSVAFWCNPISGHATLYWYQQILGQGPKLLIQFQNNGVVDDSQLPKDRFSAERLKGVDSTLKIQPAKLEDSAVYLCASSLDRGLETQYFGPGTRLLVL.

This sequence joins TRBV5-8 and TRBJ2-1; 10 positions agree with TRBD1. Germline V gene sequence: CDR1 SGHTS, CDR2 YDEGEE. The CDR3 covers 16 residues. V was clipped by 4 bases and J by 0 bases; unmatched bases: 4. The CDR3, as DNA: TGTGCCAGCAGCCCCCGGGACAGGGGCTCCTACAATGAGCAGTTCTTC. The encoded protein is CASSPRDRGSYNEQFF.

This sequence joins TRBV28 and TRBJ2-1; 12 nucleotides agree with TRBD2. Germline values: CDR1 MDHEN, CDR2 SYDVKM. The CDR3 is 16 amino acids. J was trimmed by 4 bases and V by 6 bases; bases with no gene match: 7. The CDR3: CASSLLAGGSYNEQFF. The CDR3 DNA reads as TGTGCCAGCAGCCTACTAGCGGGAGGTTCGTACAATGAGCAGTTCTTC.

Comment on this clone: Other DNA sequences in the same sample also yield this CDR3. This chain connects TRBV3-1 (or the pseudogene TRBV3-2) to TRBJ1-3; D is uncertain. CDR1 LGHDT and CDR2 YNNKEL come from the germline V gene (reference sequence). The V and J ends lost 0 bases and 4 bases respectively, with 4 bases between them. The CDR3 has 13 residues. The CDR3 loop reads CASSQDLGNTIYF. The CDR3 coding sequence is TGTGCCAGCAGCCAAGATCTCGGAAACACCATATATTTT.

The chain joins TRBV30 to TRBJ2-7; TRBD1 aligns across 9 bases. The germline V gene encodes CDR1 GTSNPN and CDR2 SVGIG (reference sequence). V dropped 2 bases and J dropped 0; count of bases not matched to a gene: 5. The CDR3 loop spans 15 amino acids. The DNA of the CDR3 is TGTGCCTGGAGTCCTAGGACAGGGGTCTCCTACGAGCAGTACTTC. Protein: CAWSPRTGVSYEQYF. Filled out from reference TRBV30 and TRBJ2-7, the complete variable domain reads SQTIHQWPATLVQPVGSPLSLECTVEGTSNPNLYWYRQAAGRGLQLLFYSVGIGQISSEVPQNLSASRPQDRQFILSSKKLLLSDSGFYLCAWSPRTGVSYEQYFGPGTRLTVT.

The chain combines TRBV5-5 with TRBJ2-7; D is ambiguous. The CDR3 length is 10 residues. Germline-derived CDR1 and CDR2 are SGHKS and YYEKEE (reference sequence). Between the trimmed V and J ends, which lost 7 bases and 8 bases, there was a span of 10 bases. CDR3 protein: CASAGEQQYF. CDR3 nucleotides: TGTGCCAGCGCTGGAGAACAGCAGTACTTC.

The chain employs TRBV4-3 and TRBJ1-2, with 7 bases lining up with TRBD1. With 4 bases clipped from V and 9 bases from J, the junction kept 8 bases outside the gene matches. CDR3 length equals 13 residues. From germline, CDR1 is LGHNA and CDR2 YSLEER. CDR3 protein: CASSPWTGWSYTF. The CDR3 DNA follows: TGCGCCAGCAGCCCCTGGACAGGATGGAGCTACACCTTC.

CDR3 DNA sequence: TGTGCCAGCAGTTACTTAGTAACGGCTATCTCCTACGAGCAGTACTTC. Residues: CASSYLVTAISYEQYF. V gene TRBV6-2 or TRBV6-3 combines with J gene TRBJ2-7; D is unresolved. This CDR3 contains 16 residues. The germline gives CDR1 MNHEY, CDR2 SVGEGT. With 1 base removed from V and 0 bases from J, the gap between germline ends came to 13 bases.

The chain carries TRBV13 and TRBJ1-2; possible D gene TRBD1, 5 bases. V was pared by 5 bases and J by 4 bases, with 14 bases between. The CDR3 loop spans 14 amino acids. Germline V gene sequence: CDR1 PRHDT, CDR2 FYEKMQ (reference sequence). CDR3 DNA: TGTGCCAGCAGCCACGAAAGACAGCCCTATGGCTACACCTTC. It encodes CASSHERQPYGYTF.

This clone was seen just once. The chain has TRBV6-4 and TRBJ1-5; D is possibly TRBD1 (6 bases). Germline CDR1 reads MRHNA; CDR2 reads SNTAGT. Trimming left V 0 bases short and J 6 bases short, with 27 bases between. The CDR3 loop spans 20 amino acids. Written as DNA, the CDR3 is TGTGCCAGCAGTGACTCGATCAACCTGACTCAGGGCAGGGGACGTCAGCCCCAGCATTTT. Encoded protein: CASSDSINLTQGRGRQPQHF.

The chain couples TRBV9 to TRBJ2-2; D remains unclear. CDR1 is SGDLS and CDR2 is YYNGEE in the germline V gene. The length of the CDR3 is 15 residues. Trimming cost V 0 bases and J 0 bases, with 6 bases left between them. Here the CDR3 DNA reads TGTGCCAGCAGCGTAGATCGTCCGAACACCGGGGAGCTGTTTTTT. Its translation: CASSVDRPNTGELFF.